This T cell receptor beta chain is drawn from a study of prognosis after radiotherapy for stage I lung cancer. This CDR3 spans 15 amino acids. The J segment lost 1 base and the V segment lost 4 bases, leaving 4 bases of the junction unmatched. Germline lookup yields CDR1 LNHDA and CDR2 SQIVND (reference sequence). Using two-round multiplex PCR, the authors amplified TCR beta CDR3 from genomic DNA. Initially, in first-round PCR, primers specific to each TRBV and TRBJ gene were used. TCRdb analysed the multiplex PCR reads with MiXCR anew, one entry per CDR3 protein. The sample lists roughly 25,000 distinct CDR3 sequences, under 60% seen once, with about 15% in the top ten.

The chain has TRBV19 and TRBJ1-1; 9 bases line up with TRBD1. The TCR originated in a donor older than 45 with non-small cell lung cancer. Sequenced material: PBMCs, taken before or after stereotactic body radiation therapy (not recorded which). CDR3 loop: CASSRPGQGNTEAFF. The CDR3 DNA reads TGTGCCAGTAGTAGACCGGGACAGGGGAACACTGAAGCTTTCTTT.